The next 2 T cell receptor beta chains were all read from a single sample in a study of cytomegalovirus exposure and HLA in healthy donors. With 60 Vbeta and 13 Jbeta primers, the PCR was carried out. Sequenced by immunoSEQ multiplex PCR; TCRdb stores in-frame clones only, minus some. This table holds some 150,000 clones, about 88% found once. Sequencing was carried out using PBMCs. These receptors all stem from a woman younger than 30 in good health and CMV-seronegative.

The chain links TRBV19 to TRBJ2-1, with a possible D match to TRBD1 (6 bases). CDR3 length equals 14 residues. V gave up 3 bases and J gave up 2 bases, with 8 bases separating them. CDR1 and CDR2 from the germline V gene are LNHDA and SQIVND (reference sequence). The CDR3 DNA is TGTGCCAGTAGTATCGGGACAACCTACAATGAGCAGTTCTTC. This codes for CASSIGTTYNEQFF.

This clone was seen once. The chain couples TRBV6-5 to TRBJ2-7, with 13 bases matching TRBD2. Germline V CDR1 and CDR2: MNHEY, SVGAGI. Losses at the gene ends were 8 bases for V and 3 bases for J; bases not matched to a gene: 7. This CDR3 region has 15 residues. As DNA, the CDR3 is TGTGCCAGCGGTTCCAGACTAGCGGGAGGCTACGAGCAGTACTTC. Its protein is CASGSRLAGGYEQYF.